This record concerns one T cell receptor (beta chain) sequence. The entry originates in a study of cytomegalovirus exposure and HLA in healthy donors. In germline, CDR1 is PRHDT, CDR2 FYEKMQ (reference sequence). The CDR3 length is 15 residues. The ends were cut back, 0 bases at V and 3 bases at J, with 11 bases in the middle. Use of 60 Vbeta and 13 Jbeta primers characterized the PCR. TCRdb's copy holds only in-frame clones and misses some; the assay was immunoSEQ multiplex PCR. Here the sample spans 110,000 or so clones, 82% being singletons. The clonotype was recovered from a woman between 18 and 30 years old in good health and CMV-seronegative. The chain is built from TRBV13 and TRBJ1-2; D is ambiguous. What was sequenced was PBMCs. CDR3 nucleotide sequence: TGTGCCAGCAGCTTAGGGGCAGGCTCCCACTATGGCTACACCTTC. Translated: CASSLGAGSHYGYTF.